The 5 T cell receptor beta chains below were found in one sample sequenced in a study of control samples from healthy donors and cancer patients (TCRdb year 2020). Libraries were constructed by the immunoSEQ multiplex PCR assay. This is the immuneACCESS table as TCRdb keeps it, with only in-frame sequences that have V and J called. A part of the clones is gone; compared with another copy, unresolved V genes explain less than half, and the rest is unexplained. A total of 90,000 or so clones appear in this sample, approximately 84% of them only once. The ten most abundant clones make up 38% of the sample. The sequenced sample was PBMCs. The receptors derive from an older man with lung cancer.

The table lists this clone with many counts. This rearrangement joins TRBV6-2 or TRBV6-3 to TRBJ2-7, with 11 bases that match TRBD2. From germline, CDR1 is MNHEY and CDR2 SVGEGT. Trimming removed 2 bases from V and 0 bases from J; junction bases left unmatched: 9. The CDR3 is made up of 18 amino acids. CDR3 coding DNA: TGTGCCAGCAGTTACGGGCTAGCGGGGGGCCCAAGCTCCTACGAGCAGTACTTC. Translation gives CASSYGLAGGPSSYEQYF.

V gene TRBV3-1 (or the pseudogene TRBV3-2) combines with J gene TRBJ1-2; D uncertain. Germline V lookup: CDR1 LGHDT, CDR2 YNNKEL (reference sequence). The CDR3 spans 14 residues. The V gene lost 4 bases and the J gene lost 4 bases, with 13 bases spanning the gap. The CDR3 DNA is TGTGCCAGCAGCCGGGGTCTCCGAACCTATGGCTACACCTTC. As protein: CASSRGLRTYGYTF.

The chain carries TRBV7-2 and TRBJ2-7, with D perhaps matching TRBD1 or TRBD2 (5 bases each). The V end was cut by 3 bases, the J end by 4 bases, with 16 bases between. The CDR3 is 15 amino acids. Germline V gene sequence: CDR1 SGHTA, CDR2 FQGNSA. CDR3 sequence (DNA): TGTGCCAGCAGCTTGGGCGAGGGGAACCCGTACGAGCAGTACTTC. This gives the protein CASSLGEGNPYEQYF.

The genes are TRBV5-1 and TRBJ2-2; TRBD1 matches at 8 bases. Germline V lookup: CDR1 SGHRS, CDR2 YFSETQ. The CDR3 is made up of 15 amino acids. The V segment lost 4 bases and the J segment 3 bases; nucleotides outside the gene matches: 5. In nucleotides, the CDR3 is TGCGCCAGCAGCCCCAGACAGGGGTACACCGGGGAGCTGTTTTTT. Amino acid sequence: CASSPRQGYTGELFF.

The chain carries TRBV10-2 and TRBJ1-6; 9 bases align to TRBD1. Germline V gene data show CDR1 as WSHSY and CDR2 as SAAADI. The CDR3 is made up of 15 amino acids. Losses at the gene ends were 6 bases for V and 7 bases for J; bases not matched to a gene: 7. The CDR3 DNA follows: TGCGCCAGCAGGCCCCCGGGACAGGGAAATTCACCCCTCCACTTT. Translating gives CASRPPGQGNSPLHF.